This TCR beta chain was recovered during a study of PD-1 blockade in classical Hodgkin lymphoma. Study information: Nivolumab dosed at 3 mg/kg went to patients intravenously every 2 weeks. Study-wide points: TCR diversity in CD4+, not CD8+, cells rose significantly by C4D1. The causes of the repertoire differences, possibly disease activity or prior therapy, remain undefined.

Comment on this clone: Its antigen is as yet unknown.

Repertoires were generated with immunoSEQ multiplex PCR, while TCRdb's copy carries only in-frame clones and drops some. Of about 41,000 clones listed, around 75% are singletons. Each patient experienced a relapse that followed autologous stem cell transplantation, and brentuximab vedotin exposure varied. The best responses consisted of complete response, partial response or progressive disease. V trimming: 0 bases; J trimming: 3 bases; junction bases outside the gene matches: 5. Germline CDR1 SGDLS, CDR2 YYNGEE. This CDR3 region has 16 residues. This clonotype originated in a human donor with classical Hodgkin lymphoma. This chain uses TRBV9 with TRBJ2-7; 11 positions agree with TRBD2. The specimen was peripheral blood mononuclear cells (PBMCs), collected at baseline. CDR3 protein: CASSVEALAGGYEQYF. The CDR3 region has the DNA TGTGCCAGCAGCGTAGAGGCTCTAGCGGGAGGCTACGAGCAGTACTTC.